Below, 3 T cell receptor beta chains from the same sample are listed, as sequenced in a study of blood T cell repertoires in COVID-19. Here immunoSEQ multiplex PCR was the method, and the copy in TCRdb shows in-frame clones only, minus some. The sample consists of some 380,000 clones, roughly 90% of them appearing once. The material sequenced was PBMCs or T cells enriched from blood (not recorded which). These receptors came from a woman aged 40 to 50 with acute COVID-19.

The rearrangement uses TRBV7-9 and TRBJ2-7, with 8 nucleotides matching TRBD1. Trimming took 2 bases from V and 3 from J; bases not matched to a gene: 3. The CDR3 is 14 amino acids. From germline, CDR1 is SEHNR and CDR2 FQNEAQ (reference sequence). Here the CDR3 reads CASSLMTGVYEQYF. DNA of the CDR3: TGTGCCAGCAGCTTAATGACAGGGGTCTACGAGCAGTACTTC. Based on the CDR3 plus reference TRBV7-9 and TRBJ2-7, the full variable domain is DTGVSQNPRHKITKRGQNVTFRCDPISEHNRLYWYRQTLGQGPEFLTYFQNEAQLEKSRLLSDRFSAERPKGSFSTLEIQRTEQGDSAMYLCASSLMTGVYEQYFGPGTRLTVT.

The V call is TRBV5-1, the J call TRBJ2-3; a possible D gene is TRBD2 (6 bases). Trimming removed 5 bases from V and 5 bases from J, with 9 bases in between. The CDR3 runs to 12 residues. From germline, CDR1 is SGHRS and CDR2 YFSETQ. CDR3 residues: CASSAGKDTQYF. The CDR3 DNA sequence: TGCGCCAGCAGTGCGGGGAAAGATACGCAGTATTTT.

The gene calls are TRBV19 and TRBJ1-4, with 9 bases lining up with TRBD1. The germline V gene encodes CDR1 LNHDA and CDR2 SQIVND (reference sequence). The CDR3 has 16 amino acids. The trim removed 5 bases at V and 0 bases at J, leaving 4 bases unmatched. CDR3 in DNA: TGTGCCAGTAGTCTGACAGGGGGTGCAACTAATGAAAAACTGTTTTTT. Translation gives CASSLTGGATNEKLFF.